What follows are 18 T cell receptor beta chains derived from one specimen sequenced in a study of cytomegalovirus exposure and HLA in healthy donors. 13 Jbeta primers and 60 Vbeta primers were used for the PCR. The table came from immunoSEQ multiplex PCR; TCRdb's copy has only in-frame clones and leaves some out. The sample gives approximately 190,000 clones, 81% of which show up once; 3.5% to 4% is in the top ten. The specimen was PBMCs. Every receptor here comes from a man aged 45 to 65 in good health and CMV-seronegative.

The chain carries TRBV7-9 and TRBJ1-6; 8 bases line up with TRBD1. Unmatched junction bases numbered 6, after V lost 4 bases and J lost 7 bases. Germline CDR1 reads SEHNR; CDR2 reads FQNEAQ (reference sequence). This CDR3 is 15 amino acids long. The CDR3 DNA is TGTGCCAGCAGCTCCCGGACAGGGCCAAATTCACCCCTCCACTTT. It translates to CASSSRTGPNSPLHF. Filled out from reference TRBV7-9 and TRBJ1-6, the complete variable domain reads DTGVSQNPRHKITKRGQNVTFRCDPISEHNRLYWYRQTLGQGPEFLTYFQNEAQLEKSRLLSDRFSAERPKGSFSTLEIQRTEQGDSAMYLCASSSRTGPNSPLHFGNGTRLTVT.

This clone turned up a few times. As DNA, the CDR3 is TGTGCCAGCAGCCAGGGGTGGAATCAGCCCCAGCATTTT. Residues: CASSQGWNQPQHF. This chain links TRBV6-5 with TRBJ1-5; tentatively, D is TRBD1 (6 bases). The germline V gene has CDR1 MNHEY and CDR2 SVGAGI. The CDR3 contains 13 residues. Trimming shortened V by 6 bases and J by 4 bases, and 10 bases separated the two germline ends.

This clone was counted between two and nine times. This chain uses TRBV19 with TRBJ2-5; TRBD2 aligns across 7 bases. V lost 6 bases to trimming and J lost 2 bases; unmatched junction nucleotides: 9. CDR3 length: 15 residues. Germline loops: CDR1 LNHDA, CDR2 SQIVND (reference sequence). This chain's CDR3 is CASSGGWVSQETQYF. For the CDR3, the DNA is TGTGCCAGTAGCGGGGGGTGGGTTTCTCAAGAGACCCAGTACTTC.

The CDR3 region has the DNA TGTGCCAGCAGTTATTATGCAGCGAACACCGGGGAGCTGTTTTTT. This encodes CASSYYAANTGELFF. V and J are TRBV6-5 and TRBJ2-2; D uncertain. Trimming cost V 3 bases and J 0 bases, with 8 bases left between them. The CDR3 is 15 amino acids. CDR1 and CDR2 from the germline V gene are MNHEY and SVGAGI.

The chain employs TRBV5-8 and TRBJ2-3; D gene ambiguous. The germline gives CDR1 SGHTS, CDR2 YDEGEE. The CDR3 runs to 12 residues. V was cut by 3 bases and J by 2 bases, with 4 bases left in between. CDR3 residues: CASSSFTDTQYF. The CDR3 DNA is TGTGCCAGCAGCTCTTTCACAGATACGCAGTATTTT.

The rearrangement uses TRBV5-1 and TRBJ2-2; TRBD1 might be the D (6 bases). The CDR3 runs to 15 residues. V was pared by 0 bases and J by 1 base, with 7 bases between. The germline V gene encodes CDR1 SGHRS and CDR2 YFSETQ. CDR3 sequence reads: CASSLEQGNTGELFF. DNA for the CDR3: TGCGCCAGCAGCTTGGAACAGGGGAACACCGGGGAGCTGTTTTTT. The complete variable domain, with remaining parts taken from reference TRBV5-1 and TRBJ2-2, reads KAGVTQTPRYLIKTRGQQVTLSCSPISGHRSVSWYQQTPGQGLQFLFEYFSETQRNKGNFPGRFSGRQFSNSRSEMNVSTLELGDSALYLCASSLEQGNTGELFFGEGSRLTVL.

The rearrangement links TRBV15 to TRBJ2-5; TRBD1 aligns across 8 bases. This CDR3 has 15 residues. The germline CDR1 and CDR2 sequences are LNHNV and YYDKDF (reference sequence). J gave up 4 bases and V 0 bases, and 4 bases lay outside the gene matches. The CDR3 DNA reads TGTGCCACCAGCAGAGATCTCACAGGGGGAGAGACCCAGTACTTC. It specifies CATSRDLTGGETQYF.

This clone has more than one count but fewer than ten. This rearrangement joins TRBV19 to TRBJ1-2; a weak D match, TRBD1 (6 bases). Per the germline V gene, CDR1 is LNHDA and CDR2 is SQIVND (reference sequence). The CDR3 spans 14 residues. Between the trimmed V and J ends, which lost 5 bases and 3 bases, there was a span of 13 bases. This CDR3 is CASSRPGVDYGYTF. The CDR3 DNA is TGTGCCAGTAGTCGTCCAGGGGTGGACTATGGCTACACCTTC.

The genes are TRBV7-9 and TRBJ1-1; 8 bases map to TRBD1. With V trimmed by 5 bases and J by 2 bases, 4 bases remained unmatched. Germline V gene data show CDR1 as SEHNR and CDR2 as FQNEAQ (reference sequence). The CDR3 is 14 residues long. The CDR3 bases are TGTGCCAGCAGCGGACAGGGAATTAACACTGAAGCTTTCTTT. This translates into CASSGQGINTEAFF. The whole variable domain, remainder taken from reference TRBV7-9 and TRBJ1-1, is DTGVSQNPRHKITKRGQNVTFRCDPISEHNRLYWYRQTLGQGPEFLTYFQNEAQLEKSRLLSDRFSAERPKGSFSTLEIQRTEQGDSAMYLCASSGQGINTEAFFGQGTRLTVV.

V and J are TRBV20-1 and TRBJ2-1; D call uncertain. The CDR3 contains 11 residues. The V and J ends lost 1 base and 7 bases respectively, with 5 bases between them. Germline V CDR1 and CDR2: DFQATT, SNEGSKA (reference sequence). The CDR3 loop reads CSARVTNEQFF. The CDR3 DNA is TGCAGTGCTAGAGTAACAAATGAGCAGTTCTTC.

The chain joins TRBV7-2 to TRBJ2-5; TRBD1 agrees at 7 bases. J gave up 5 bases and V 4 bases, and 10 bases lay outside the gene matches. From germline, CDR1 is SGHTA and CDR2 FQGNSA. The CDR3 sequence is 15 residues long. The CDR3: CASSSGQLGRETQYF. The CDR3 DNA reads TGTGCCAGCAGCTCGGGACAGCTCGGCCGGGAGACCCAGTACTTC.

This clone was counted a few times. The rearrangement joins TRBV6-1 to TRBJ2-5, with TRBD2 identical over 8 bases. The CDR3 consists of 14 residues. V lost 3 bases to trimming and J lost 6 bases; unmatched junction nucleotides: 6. CDR1 and CDR2 from the germline V gene are MNHNS and SASEGT. CDR3 in amino acids: CASSDKRGIQTQYF. CDR3 in DNA: TGTGCCAGCAGTGATAAGCGGGGGATTCAGACCCAGTACTTC.

Here the CDR3 reads CASSVARPGLGGYTF. The CDR3 DNA reads as TGTGCCAGCAGCGTAGCCAGACCCGGACTAGGCGGCTACACCTTC. The chain combines TRBV9 with TRBJ1-2; D is undetermined. The length of the CDR3 is 15 residues. The V end was cut by 0 bases, the J end by 8 bases, with 17 bases between. Germline V gives CDR1 SGDLS, CDR2 YYNGEE.

CDR3 residues: CASSEFVAASTDTQYF. The DNA of the CDR3 is TGTGCCAGCAGTGAATTCGTGGCGGCTAGCACAGATACGCAGTATTTT. This sequence joins TRBV6-1 and TRBJ2-3; unclear D gene. Germline-derived CDR1 and CDR2 are MNHNS and SASEGT. The CDR3 is 16 residues long. Trimming shortened V by 2 bases and J by 0 bases, and 12 bases separated the two germline ends.

The V gene is TRBV5-6, the J gene TRBJ1-5; D gene uncertain. The germline V gene encodes CDR1 SGHDT and CDR2 YYEEEE. The CDR3 contains 17 residues. V was cut by 3 bases and J by 6 bases, with 22 bases left in between. CDR3 residues: CASSSRETALSIQPQHF. DNA for the CDR3: TGTGCCAGCAGCTCGAGGGAGACGGCACTAAGTATTCAGCCCCAGCATTTT.

This chain joins TRBV7-2 and TRBJ1-1; D remains ambiguous. Germline V CDR1 and CDR2: SGHTA, FQGNSA. Trimming left V 5 bases short and J 1 base short, with 14 bases between. The CDR3 runs 15 residues. DNA of the CDR3: TGTGCCAGCAGCCCCTCAAATAGCTGGAACACTGAAGCTTTCTTT. Translated: CASSPSNSWNTEAFF.

The chain recombines TRBV19 with TRBJ2-1, with D tentatively TRBD2 (6 bases). This CDR3 has 14 residues. Trimming stripped 8 bases from V and 5 bases from J, with 16 bases between. From germline, CDR1 is LNHDA and CDR2 SQIVND (reference sequence). The CDR3 coding sequence is TGTGCCAGTGTGGCGGGGACCTTTAACAATGAGCAGTTCTTC. This gives the protein CASVAGTFNNEQFF.

This clone was detected once. The CDR3 here is CASSGGHSYNEQFF. CDR3 nucleotides: TGTGCCAGCAGCGGGGGGCACTCCTACAATGAGCAGTTCTTC. The chain is built from TRBV9 and TRBJ2-1; D perhaps matches TRBD1 (6 bases). Trimming took 3 bases from V and 0 from J, leaving 7 bases between them. Germline lookup yields CDR1 SGDLS and CDR2 YYNGEE. CDR3 length: 14 residues.